A single sample gave rise to the 25 T cell receptor beta chains below, sequenced in a study of human T cells and chemical hapten exposure. TCRdb independently ran MiXCR on the RACE reads; one entry per CDR3 protein. The table has fewer than 95,000 distinct CDR3 sequences, about 10% seen once. The time point is: patch test 1, 2 weeks after DPC sensitization. Specified treatment: therapeutic diphenylcyclopropenone sensitization with weekly scalp DPC. The sample in question was whole blood, obtained in connection with sensitization to the hapten diphenylcyclopropenone (DPC). The source is a man aged 35 to 55 with alopecia areata. Some clones in this sample may be carry-over from other donors' samples.

This clonotype was counted only a few times. The chain employs TRBV6-2 or TRBV6-3 and TRBJ2-3, with D perhaps given as TRBD1 or TRBD2 (5 bases each). The V gene's germline CDR1 is MNHEY and CDR2 SVGEGT. Trimming left V 5 bases short and J 3 bases short, with 15 bases between. The CDR3 loop spans 15 amino acids. Written as DNA, the CDR3 is TGTGCCAGCAGTGATGGACTGGGGCGGACAGATACGCAGTATTTT. Protein sequence: CASSDGLGRTDTQYF.

This clonotype showed up just a few times. One junction end disagrees with the germline gene, perhaps due to a read error. The chain employs TRBV7-9 and TRBJ1-4; D possibly corresponds to TRBD1 (5 bases). The CDR3 is 11 amino acids. Per the germline V gene, CDR1 is SEHNR and CDR2 is FQNEAQ (reference sequence). For the CDR3, the DNA is TGTGCCAGCAGCGGGACGACCGGGACCTTCTTT. Translated, it gives CASSGTTGTFF.

V gene TRBV7-9 combines with J gene TRBJ1-3; D might be TRBD1 (5 bases). The germline CDR1 and CDR2 sequences are SEHNR and FQNEAQ (reference sequence). The CDR3 consists of 15 residues. V was cut by 5 bases and J by 3 bases, with 14 bases left in between. The CDR3 region has the DNA TGTGCCAGCAGCCAAGGGACCAGGAATGGAAACACCATATATTTT. It encodes CASSQGTRNGNTIYF. The variable domain in full, with the rest retrieved from reference TRBV7-9 and TRBJ1-3, is DTGVSQNPRHKITKRGQNVTFRCDPISEHNRLYWYRQTLGQGPEFLTYFQNEAQLEKSRLLSDRFSAERPKGSFSTLEIQRTEQGDSAMYLCASSQGTRNGNTIYFGEGSWLTVV.

The chain is built from TRBV3-1 and TRBJ2-1, with 7 bases matching TRBD2. V lost 0 bases and J lost 5; bases outside the gene matches: 10. This CDR3 has 17 amino acids. Germline lookup yields CDR1 LGHDT and CDR2 YNNKEL (reference sequence). Here the CDR3 DNA reads TGTGCCAGCAGCCAAGATCAATTCGGGCTAGCGGACAATGAGCAGTTCTTC. This sequence encodes CASSQDQFGLADNEQFF.

This clonotype was recorded at least ten times. The chain employs TRBV30 and TRBJ2-1; possible D gene TRBD2, 5 bases. Per germline, CDR1 GTSNPN and CDR2 SVGIG (reference sequence). The CDR3 runs 12 residues. V was cut by 0 bases and J by 9 bases, with 9 bases left in between. The CDR3 protein is CAWSVLGSEQFF. CDR3 nucleotides: TGTGCCTGGAGTGTACTTGGGAGTGAGCAGTTCTTC.

There are a few counts of this clonotype. The chain joins TRBV20-1 to TRBJ2-2; the match to TRBD2 covers 13 bases. The CDR3 covers 16 residues. Germline CDR1 and CDR2: DFQATT and SNEGSKA (reference sequence). The V and J ends lost 5 bases and 5 bases, in that order; junction bases with no gene match: 8. CDR3: CSAGPQGLAGTGELFF. DNA for the CDR3: TGCAGTGCTGGGCCCCAGGGACTAGCGGGAACCGGGGAGCTGTTTTTT.

This chain connects TRBV6-5 to TRBJ1-2, with TRBD1 matching 7 bases. The CDR3 contains 14 residues. The V gene's germline CDR1 is MNHEY and CDR2 SVGAGI. V lost 2 bases and J lost 8; bases outside the gene matches: 8. In DNA form, the CDR3 reads TGTGCCAGCAGTTACGGTGGCAGGGGGAAAGGCTACACCTTC. Translation gives CASSYGGRGKGYTF.

This clonotype came up many times. Here the CDR3 DNA reads TGTGCCAGCAGCCAAGATCAGGGGACTAGCTACTACAATGAGCAGTTCTTC. Translation gives CASSQDQGTSYYNEQFF. J is TRBJ2-1 and V is TRBV3-1; 9 nucleotides match TRBD2. Germline V gene lookup returns CDR1 LGHDT and CDR2 YNNKEL (reference sequence). Losses at the gene ends were 0 bases for V and 3 bases for J; bases not matched to a gene: 6. The CDR3 covers 17 residues.

This clonotype was detected ten times or more. The chain couples TRBV5-4 to TRBJ1-1; D unresolved. V was clipped by 4 bases and J by 4 bases, with 5 bases between them. The CDR3 is made up of 11 amino acids. Germline CDR1 SGHNT, CDR2 YYREEE (reference sequence). The CDR3 loop reads CASSRGTEAFF. For the CDR3, the DNA is TGTGCCAGCAGCCGGGGCACTGAAGCTTTCTTT.

This clonotype has a handful of counts. The rearrangement joins TRBV18 to TRBJ1-1; 9 nucleotides align to TRBD1. V shed 4 bases, J shed 3 bases, and the junction held 6 bases outside the gene matches. Germline values: CDR1 KGHSH, CDR2 LQKENI. CDR3 length: 15 amino acids. This chain's CDR3 is CASSLERTGDTEAFF. The CDR3, as DNA: TGTGCCAGCTCACTTGAAAGGACAGGGGACACTGAAGCTTTCTTT.

This clonotype has more than one count but fewer than ten. The chain is built from TRBV12-3 or TRBV12-4 and TRBJ2-3, with D uncertain. Trimming shortened V by 6 bases and J by 2 bases, and 15 bases separated the two germline ends. The CDR3 runs 15 residues. This chain's CDR3 is CASSLSTLLTDTQYF. The CDR3 DNA is TGTGCCAGCAGCCTTTCAACCCTCCTCACAGATACGCAGTATTTT.

This clonotype has ten or more counts. V usage is TRBV7-2 and J usage is TRBJ1-1; 8 bases fit TRBD1. V lost 5 bases to trimming and J lost 0 bases; unmatched junction nucleotides: 8. Per germline, CDR1 SGHTA and CDR2 FQGNSA. CDR3 length: 16 residues. Here the CDR3 reads CASSRGQGGMNTEAFF. The CDR3 nucleotides read TGTGCCAGCAGCCGCGGACAGGGAGGGATGAACACTGAAGCTTTCTTT.

This clonotype was detected only a few times. J is TRBJ2-1 and V is TRBV5-1; 7 bases line up with TRBD1. This CDR3 contains 16 residues. V lost 4 bases and J lost 1; bases outside the gene matches: 8. CDR1 and CDR2 from the germline V gene are SGHRS and YFSETQ. In nucleotides, the CDR3 is TGCGCCAGCAGCACCGCCACAGGGGCTTCCTACAATGAGCAGTTCTTC. Translating it yields CASSTATGASYNEQFF.

This chain joins TRBV9 and TRBJ2-3; D unclear. Germline V lookup: CDR1 SGDLS, CDR2 YYNGEE. V dropped 1 base and J dropped 2 bases, with 11 bases sitting between them. CDR3 length: 15 amino acids. This CDR3 is CASSVSSDFTDTQYF. The CDR3 nucleotides read TGTGCCAGCAGCGTATCTTCCGACTTCACAGATACGCAGTATTTT.

The chain couples TRBV3-1 to TRBJ2-1; 10 bases are shared with TRBD2. This CDR3 contains 17 residues. V lost 4 bases to trimming and J lost 4 bases; unmatched junction nucleotides: 10. The germline V gene encodes CDR1 LGHDT and CDR2 YNNKEL (reference sequence). Written as DNA, the CDR3 is TGTGCCAGCAGCCCCACCCAGAAACTAGCGGGGTACAATGAGCAGTTCTTC. Its translation: CASSPTQKLAGYNEQFF.

The CDR3 spells CASSSPDRPIFTSGDTYEQYF. Here the CDR3 DNA reads TGTGCCAGCAGTTCCCCGGACAGACCCATTTTTACGAGCGGGGATACCTACGAGCAGTACTTC. The rearrangement uses TRBV6-6 and TRBJ2-7; a possible D gene is TRBD2 (7 bases). The CDR3 has 21 amino acids. Germline-derived CDR1 and CDR2 are MNHNY and SVGAGI (reference sequence). V was trimmed by 4 bases and J by 2 bases, leaving 33 bases between them.

In this sample, this clonotype turned up a few times. The V call is TRBV24-1, the J call TRBJ2-3; D ambiguous. The V gene lost 0 bases and the J gene lost 0 bases, with 6 bases spanning the gap. The CDR3 runs to 15 residues. Per the germline V gene, CDR1 is KGHDR and CDR2 is SFDVKD. The CDR3 DNA reads TGTGCCACCAGTGATTTGCCAGCTAGCACAGATACGCAGTATTTT. Residues: CATSDLPASTDTQYF.

This clonotype was seen a handful of times. The V call is TRBV4-1, the J call TRBJ2-2, with 12 nucleotides matching TRBD2. Germline-derived CDR1 and CDR2 are MGHRA and YSYEKL. V lost 1 base to trimming and J lost 4 bases; unmatched junction nucleotides: 10. CDR3 length: 19 residues. The CDR3 loop is CASSQVVQLAGGITGELFF. DNA for the CDR3: TGCGCCAGCAGCCAAGTTGTGCAACTAGCGGGAGGAATCACCGGGGAGCTGTTTTTT.

This clonotype was recorded at least ten times. This rearrangement joins TRBV29-1 to TRBJ1-5; a weak D match, TRBD1 (5 bases). Germline V gene lookup returns CDR1 SQVTM and CDR2 ANQGSEA. V lost 5 bases to trimming and J lost 4 bases, with 9 bases between them. The CDR3 sequence is 12 residues long. The CDR3 DNA follows: TGCAGCGTTCGAGGGGCTAATCAGCCCCAGCATTTT. Protein product: CSVRGANQPQHF.

This clonotype was recorded at least ten times. This sequence joins TRBV12-3 or TRBV12-4 and TRBJ1-1, with D maybe TRBD1 (5 bases). V lost 5 bases and J lost 3, with 13 bases in between. The length of the CDR3 is 14 residues. This CDR3 is CASSPGVLDTEAFF. The CDR3 DNA follows: TGTGCCAGCAGTCCGGGGGTATTGGACACTGAAGCTTTCTTT.

The rearrangement joins TRBV2 to TRBJ2-3; D is unclear. The germline V gene encodes CDR1 SNHLY and CDR2 FYNNEI. V dropped 4 bases and J dropped 2 bases, with 10 bases sitting between them. The CDR3 loop spans 14 amino acids. Here the CDR3 reads CASSGSVPTDTQYF. The CDR3 DNA follows: TGTGCCAGCAGTGGATCGGTCCCCACAGATACGCAGTATTTT.

In this sample, this clonotype turned up a few times. The gene calls are TRBV7-9 and TRBJ2-1; 12 nucleotides line up with TRBD2. The junction had 13 bases not matched to a gene; V was cut back by 6 bases and J by 7 bases. Germline CDR1 and CDR2: SEHNR and FQNEAQ (reference sequence). The CDR3 has 17 residues. This chain's CDR3 is CASSETSGSWGLNEQFF. CDR3 in DNA: TGTGCCAGCAGTGAGACTAGCGGGAGTTGGGGATTGAATGAGCAGTTCTTC.

This clonotype was picked up many times. This rearrangement joins TRBV2 to TRBJ2-3; D possibly matches TRBD1 or TRBD2 (5 bases each). The CDR3 spans 12 residues. V lost 7 bases, J lost 11 bases, and 16 bases lay in between. Germline V gene lookup returns CDR1 SNHLY and CDR2 FYNNEI. CDR3 sequence reads: CASTSQGVKQYF. The CDR3 nucleotides are TGTGCCAGCACCTCCCAGGGAGTTAAGCAGTATTTT.

This chain links TRBV30 with TRBJ2-1; 14 bases agree with TRBD2. CDR3 size: 14 residues. CDR1 GTSNPN and CDR2 SVGIG come from the germline V gene (reference sequence). The V and J ends lost 3 bases and 9 bases, in that order; junction bases with no gene match: 4. In DNA form, the CDR3 reads TGTGCCTGGAGGGGACTAGCGGGAGACGGTGAGCAGTTCTTC. Protein product: CAWRGLAGDGEQFF. Complete variable domain (other parts from reference TRBV30 and TRBJ2-1): SQTIHQWPATLVQPVGSPLSLECTVEGTSNPNLYWYRQAAGRGLQLLFYSVGIGQISSEVPQNLSASRPQDRQFILSSKKLLLSDSGFYLCAWRGLAGDGEQFFGPGTRLTVL.

To note about this clonotype: This may come from a read error, since a much larger clone is one base off. The rearrangement uses TRBV11-2 and TRBJ1-2; TRBD1 matches at 8 bases. The CDR3 has 14 amino acids. Germline CDR1 and CDR2: SGHAT and FQNNGV. The CDR3 sequence is CASSPNRGGYGYNF. In DNA form, the CDR3 reads TGTGCCAGCAGCCCGAACAGGGGGGGCTATGGCTACAACTTC.